The following is a T cell receptor (beta chain) sequence with its context. The sample originates from a study of T-cell memory formation after mild COVID-19. Germline V gives CDR1 SEHNR, CDR2 FQNEAQ (reference sequence). The V end lost 10 bases, the J end lost 5 bases, and 19 bases lay between the germline ends. This CDR3 is 14 amino acids long. UMIs and sample barcodes were carried by the TCR alpha and TCR beta cDNA libraries that 5'RACE produced using constant-segment primers. In TCRdb, the 5' RACE reads were re-called with MiXCR into one record per CDR3 protein. The repertoire holds about 90,000 distinct CDR3 sequences, 10% to 15% seen once, with roughly a quarter in the top ten.

Sequenced input: PBMCs or a T cell subset sorted from them (not recorded which). The receptor was derived from an adult woman who had mild COVID-19 (a few samples of this study predate the infection). Cell type and time point are not known. The V call is TRBV7-9, the J call TRBJ2-3; the D gene is possibly TRBD1 (5 bases). As DNA, the CDR3 is TGTGCCACCCGAGTTACTCAGGGATTAGATACGCAGTATTTT. Translated: CATRVTQGLDTQYF.